Here is one TCR beta chain with its context. Only in-frame clones appear in the TCRdb table, and some are missing; sequencing was by immunoSEQ multiplex PCR. The sample contains tens of thousands of clones, 87% of which appear only once. The data were obtained in a study of blood T cell repertoires in COVID-19. Turning to the study itself: Donors in the United States, Italy and Spain gave samples during acute or convalescent COVID-19.

V was pared by 6 bases and J by 8 bases, with 15 bases of the junction left unmatched. Germline V gene data show CDR1 as MNHEY and CDR2 as SVGAGI. The CDR3 extends over 15 amino acids. The source of this sequence is a human donor with acute or convalescent COVID-19. The donor label of this sample is uncertain. Input material: peripheral blood. The chain joins TRBV6-5 to TRBJ2-7; 8 nucleotides align to TRBD1. CDR3 amino acids: CASRPSGTGAAKQYF. The CDR3 DNA reads as TGTGCCAGCAGGCCTTCCGGGACAGGTGCCGCGAAGCAGTACTTC.